This T cell receptor (beta chain) was sequenced during a study of radiation and T cells in renal cell carcinoma. Clones were sequenced by immunoSEQ multiplex PCR, and TCRdb holds only the in-frame ones, with some missing. The profile shows some 20,000 clones, around 52% of them singletons. As regards this clone: Its antigen is as yet unknown.

Germline assignment: CDR1 LGHNA and CDR2 YNFKEQ. V shed 3 bases, J shed 0 bases, and the junction held 4 bases outside the gene matches. The CDR3 is 16 amino acids. Treatment defined: 15 Gy SBRT to primary tumor, nephrectomy 4 weeks later. Nephrectomy followed 15 Gy stereotactic body radiation by 4 weeks. This renal cell carcinoma was of the clear cell type. Study results and caveats: Sampling covered only roughly 0.91 g of each tumor.

This chain links TRBV4-2 with TRBJ2-3, with 9 bases fitting TRBD2. This receptor was obtained from a woman between 50 and 59 years old with renal cell carcinoma. Sequenced material: tumor tissue, taken from a patient whose treatment included radiotherapy and nephrectomy. CDR3 nucleotide sequence: TGTGCCAGCAGCCATGTAGCGGGGGAGAGCACAGATACGCAGTATTTT. This sequence encodes CASSHVAGESTDTQYF.